Listed below are T cell receptor beta chains from one sample, sequenced in a study of shared T cell receptors in the human thymus. This table comes from immunoSEQ multiplex PCR, and its TCRdb copy is limited to in-frame clones, with some not included. The table includes approximately 490,000 clones, approximately 80% detected once. Separately, the same data were catalogued under a study of human thymus T cells.

The sequenced material came from thymocytes. All receptors derive from a boy younger than two with a congenital heart defect. The CDR3 runs from the conserved cysteine through the conserved F or W. D genes are given only for firm matches. Clone size is stated in some rows and not others, as once, few, many or a class when expanded.

>few|TRBD1|TRBV11-2|TRBJ2-2
CASSKDRLRIGELFF
TGTGCCAGCAGCAAGGACAGGCTGAGGATCGGGGAGCTGTTTTTT
>NA|TRBD1|TRBV5-5|TRBJ2-7
CASSSDRGTYEQYF
TGTGCCAGCAGCTCGGACAGGGGAACCTACGAGCAGTACTTC
>NA|TRBD2|TRBV11-2|TRBJ2-7
CASSSKPGLANEQYF
TGTGCCAGCAGCTCAAAGCCGGGACTAGCGAACGAGCAGTACTTC
>NA|NA|TRBV30|TRBJ1-2
CAWSVSAGGEYGYTF
TGTGCCTGGAGTGTATCGGCGGGGGGCGAGTATGGCTACACCTTC
>NA|NA|TRBV7-6|TRBJ2-2
CASSSRLVMDTGELFF
TGTGCCAGCAGCTCCCGACTAGTGATGGATACCGGGGAGCTGTTTTTT
>NA|NA|TRBV29-1|TRBJ1-1
CSVPQGPLGDTEAFF
TGCAGCGTGCCACAGGGCCCTCTTGGGGACACTGAAGCTTTCTTT
>few|NA|TRBV4-3|TRBJ1-5
CASSQDVDQPQHF
TGCGCCAGCAGCCAAGATGTAGATCAGCCCCAGCATTTT
>NA|TRBD1|TRBV11-2|TRBJ2-3
CASSFPGQSTDTQYF
TGTGCCAGCAGCTTCCCGGGACAGTCCACAGATACGCAGTATTTT
>NA|TRBD2|TRBV7-8|TRBJ2-6
CASSPPTGKPAGGSGANVLTF
TGTGCCAGCAGCCCCCCGACAGGGAAACCAGCGGGAGGCTCGGGGGCCAACGTCCTGACTTTC
>once|NA|TRBV7-9|TRBJ2-3
CASSQMRDTQYF
TGTGCCAGCAGCCAGATGAGGGATACGCAGTATTTT
>NA|TRBD1|TRBV4-1|TRBJ2-2
CASSLRDSINTGELFF
TGCGCCAGCAGCCTCCGGGACAGTATAAACACCGGGGAGCTGTTTTTT
>NA|TRBD2|TRBV14|TRBJ2-5
CASNGAGSETQYF
TGTGCCAGCAATGGAGCGGGAAGTGAGACCCAGTACTTC
>NA|TRBD2|TRBV29-1|TRBJ2-3
CSVSVAGEGTDTQYF
TGCAGCGTTTCCGTTGCGGGAGAGGGCACGGATACGCAGTATTTT
>NA|NA|TRBV4-3|TRBJ1-3
CASSQVSTGGNTIYF
TGCGCCAGCAGCCAAGTTTCGACCGGGGGAAACACCATATATTTT
>NA|TRBD2|TRBV27|TRBJ2-7
CASSWTKAGEKYEQYF
TGTGCCAGCAGTTGGACCAAAGCGGGAGAGAAATACGAGCAGTACTTC
>NA|NA|TRBV15|TRBJ1-2
CATSTRLTPNYGYTF
TGTGCCACCAGCACCAGGCTAACCCCTAACTATGGCTACACCTTC
>NA|TRBD2|TRBV13|TRBJ2-1
CASSSRTSGRPPGREQFF
TGTGCCAGCAGCTCCCGGACTAGCGGGAGGCCTCCTGGGAGAGAGCAGTTCTTC
>NA|NA|TRBV5-4|TRBJ2-2
CASSLARAGTKTGELFF
TGTGCCAGCAGCTTGGCCCGGGCGGGAACTAAGACCGGGGAGCTGTTTTTT
>NA|TRBD2|TRBV19|TRBJ2-7
CATLAGHGRVYF
TGTGCCACATTAGCGGGACACGGACGAGTGTACTTC
>few|NA|TRBV4-3|TRBJ2-2
CASSQDGGADTGELFF
TGCGCCAGCAGCCAAGATGGCGGGGCGGACACCGGGGAGCTGTTTTTT
>few|TRBD2|TRBV4-1|TRBJ2-7
CASSHRTSGTYEQYF
TGCGCCAGCAGCCACAGGACTAGCGGGACGTACGAGCAGTACTTC
>once|NA|TRBV7-6|TRBJ2-5
CASSTVGGREGETQYF
TGTGCCAGCAGCACAGTTGGGGGCAGGGAGGGAGAGACCCAGTACTTC
>NA|NA|TRBV28|TRBJ1-2
CASSFVAQRTGENGYTF
TGTGCCAGCAGTTTTGTTGCCCAACGGACGGGAGAAAATGGCTACACCTTC
>NA|TRBD1|TRBV7-2|TRBJ1-1
CASSLDGDRDTEAFF
TGTGCCAGCAGCTTAGATGGGGACAGAGACACTGAAGCTTTCTTT
>NA|NA|TRBV4-3|TRBJ2-5
CASSQAGRSQETQYF
TGCGCCAGCAGCCAAGCAGGCAGGTCCCAAGAGACCCAGTACTTC
>NA|TRBD2|TRBV5-4|TRBJ2-5
CASSLDLSGRAGETQYF
TGTGCCAGCAGCCTGGACCTTAGCGGGAGGGCCGGGGAGACCCAGTACTTC
>NA|TRBD1|TRBV30|TRBJ1-4
CAWTLTGGEKLFF
TGTGCCTGGACCCTCACAGGGGGGGAAAAACTGTTTTTT
>NA|NA|TRBV2|TRBJ1-2
CASSVRRNYGYTF
TGTGCCAGCAGTGTCCGTCGGAACTATGGCTACACCTTC
>NA|TRBD1|TRBV6-6|TRBJ2-1
CASSIGQGRYNEQFF
TGTGCCAGCAGTATAGGACAGGGTCGCTACAATGAGCAGTTCTTC
>NA|TRBD2|TRBV4-3|TRBJ2-2
CASSQARLAVNTGELFF
TGCGCCAGCAGCCAAGCGAGGCTAGCGGTGAACACCGGGGAGCTGTTTTTT
>NA|NA|TRBV10-3|TRBJ2-2
CAISGGAGTGELFF
TGTGCCATCAGTGGAGGTGCCGGAACCGGGGAGCTGTTTTTT
>NA|NA|TRBV7-9|TRBJ2-1
CASSFPPAASSAKGNEQFF
TGTGCCAGCAGCTTTCCCCCAGCAGCTAGTAGCGCCAAAGGTAATGAGCAGTTCTTC
>NA|TRBD1|TRBV4-1|TRBJ2-5
CASSQDRQGALHVGQYF
TGCGCCAGCAGCCAAGACCGACAGGGGGCCCTCCACGTGGGCCAGTACTTC
>NA|TRBD2|TRBV4-1|TRBJ2-1
CASSPEGTSGSYNEQFF
TGCGCCAGCAGCCCAGAGGGGACTAGCGGCTCCTACAATGAGCAGTTCTTC
>NA|TRBD1|TRBV27|TRBJ2-7
CASSLAGQVGEQYF
TGTGCCAGCAGTCTGGCTGGACAGGTAGGCGAGCAGTACTTC
>once|TRBD2|TRBV29-1|TRBJ2-1
CSVGLGRGNEQFF
TGCAGCGTGGGGCTGGGGAGGGGTAATGAGCAGTTCTTC
>NA|NA|TRBV30|TRBJ1-2
CAWRGGGYTF
TGTGCCTGGAGAGGAGGTGGCTACACCTTC
>NA|NA|TRBV4-3|TRBJ1-4
CASSHAGGVVGHEKLFF
TGCGCCAGCAGCCATGCCGGGGGTGTTGTAGGCCACGAAAAACTGTTTTTT
>few|TRBD2|TRBV7-9|TRBJ2-2
CASSLGLAKNTGELFF
TGTGCCAGCAGCCTGGGACTAGCGAAGAACACCGGGGAGCTGTTTTTT
>NA|TRBD2|TRBV4-3|TRBJ2-7
CASSQEAGVYVYEQYF
TGCGCCAGCAGCCAAGAAGCGGGAGTATATGTCTACGAGCAGTACTTC
>NA|TRBD2|TRBV7-9|TRBJ2-1
CASSLAWLAGVDEQFF
TGTGCCAGCAGCTTGGCCTGGCTAGCGGGAGTAGATGAGCAGTTCTTC
>NA|NA|TRBV5-6|TRBJ1-2
CASSLACRKGPVGGYTF
TGTGCCAGCAGCTTGGCCTGTAGGAAGGGGCCGGTCGGGGGCTACACCTTC
>NA|TRBD2|TRBV13|TRBJ2-1
CASSFLAGFRHGEQFF
TGTGCCAGCAGCTTCCTAGCGGGATTCCGGCATGGTGAGCAGTTCTTC
>once|TRBD1|TRBV28|TRBJ1-2
CASSLSTGQKTWDGYTF
TGTGCCAGCAGTTTATCAACGGGACAGAAAACATGGGATGGCTACACCTTC
>few|NA|TRBV4-1|TRBJ2-5
CASSQGHRDRETQYF
TGCGCCAGCAGCCAAGGGCACAGGGATCGGGAGACCCAGTACTTC
>NA|NA|TRBV29-1|TRBJ2-7
CSVLREAREQYF
TGCAGCGTCCTCAGGGAAGCGAGGGAGCAGTACTTC
>NA|TRBD1|TRBV27|TRBJ1-5
CASSDRGGNQPQHF
TGTGCCAGCTCGGACAGGGGCGGCAATCAGCCCCAGCATTTT
>NA|NA|TRBV7-2|TRBJ2-1
CASSVSYNEQFF
TGTGCCAGCAGCGTATCCTACAATGAGCAGTTCTTC
>few|TRBD1|TRBV30|TRBJ1-2
CAWSGTGSLDYGYTF
TGTGCCTGGAGTGGGACAGGTAGCCTAGACTATGGCTACACCTTC
>once|NA|TRBV11-2|TRBJ2-1
CASSSSGAFGYNEQFF
TGTGCCAGCAGCTCCTCCGGAGCGTTTGGCTACAATGAGCAGTTCTTC
>NA|TRBD1|TRBV27|TRBJ1-2
CASSGQGKGYTF
TGTGCCAGCAGTGGACAGGGCAAGGGCTACACCTTC
>NA|TRBD2|TRBV6-1|TRBJ2-5
CASSESRTSGSQETQYF
TGTGCCAGCAGTGAATCCAGGACTAGCGGAAGCCAAGAGACCCAGTACTTC
>NA|NA|TRBV25-1|TRBJ2-3
CASSESLDSSTDTQYF
TGTGCCAGCAGTGAATCTCTGGACAGTAGCACAGATACGCAGTATTTT
>NA|NA|TRBV2|TRBJ2-2
CATQGKNTGELFF
TGTGCCACGCAGGGGAAGAACACCGGGGAGCTGTTTTTT
>NA|NA|TRBV7-9|TRBJ1-1
CASSLGGVSTEAFF
TGTGCCAGCAGCCTGGGGGGGGTGAGCACTGAAGCTTTCTTT
>NA|TRBD1|TRBV6-5|TRBJ2-7
CASSRGTGAYEQYF
TGTGCCAGCAGTAGAGGGACAGGGGCCTACGAGCAGTACTTC
>NA|NA|TRBV28|TRBJ2-1
CASSPAWASASYNEQFF
TGTGCCAGCAGTCCGGCCTGGGCCAGTGCATCCTACAATGAGCAGTTCTTC